This T cell receptor beta chain was recorded in a study of blood T cell repertoires in COVID-19. On the study more broadly: There were acute and convalescent COVID-19 samples, and they came from the United States, Italy and Spain.

TCRdb's copy holds only in-frame clones and misses some; the assay was immunoSEQ multiplex PCR. This sample has 72,000 or so clones, with about 81% found just once. This clone has only one observation. This CDR3 has 13 residues. The V gene lost 11 bases and the J gene lost 4 bases, with 18 bases spanning the gap. Germline loops: CDR1 MRHNA, CDR2 SNTAGT. The sequenced material came from peripheral blood. The chain has TRBV6-4 and TRBJ2-7; D is possibly TRBD2 (6 bases). The receptor was derived from a human donor in a cohort sampled during active COVID-19. The CDR3 region is CARGRCPSYEQYF. The CDR3, as DNA: TGTGCCCGAGGGAGGTGCCCCTCGTACGAGCAGTACTTC.